What follows are 27 T cell receptor beta chains derived from one specimen sequenced in a study of cytomegalovirus exposure and HLA in healthy donors. 60 Vbeta and 13 Jbeta primers were used in PCR. Measured with immunoSEQ multiplex PCR; TCRdb has only the in-frame clones, and not every one. The sample totals 45,000 to 55,000 clones; its top ten clones hold approximately 9.9%. Sequencing was carried out using PBMCs. The receptor source for this set is a woman between 45 and 65 years old in good health and CMV-seropositive.

The chain employs TRBV10-3 and TRBJ1-1, with no clear D. CDR1 ENHRY and CDR2 SYGVKD come from the germline V gene. There are 12 residues in the CDR3. Trimming left V 8 bases short and J 1 base short, with 8 bases between. CDR3 in DNA: TGTGCCATCGCGCGGGGGAACACTGAAGCTTTCTTT. Its translation is CAIARGNTEAFF.

The chain has TRBV5-1 and TRBJ1-2, with D possibly matching TRBD1 (5 bases). Trimming pared 1 base from V and 4 bases from J, leaving 11 bases between. Germline V gene sequence: CDR1 SGHRS, CDR2 YFSETQ. The CDR3 totals 14 residues. The CDR3 loop reads CASSLSTVPYGYTF. The CDR3 DNA follows: TGCGCCAGCAGCTTGTCGACAGTACCCTATGGCTACACCTTC.

The rearrangement joins TRBV29-1 to TRBJ1-4; 8 bases are a match to TRBD1. CDR3 length: 15 amino acids. Trimming cost V 7 bases and J 1 base; bases outside gene matches: 8. Germline V gene lookup returns CDR1 SQVTM and CDR2 ANQGSEA. DNA of the CDR3: TGCAGCGCAGCCGAGGGGACAGGAACTAATGAAAAACTGTTTTTT. It encodes CSAAEGTGTNEKLFF.

The chain links TRBV18 to TRBJ1-4; 11 nucleotides line up with TRBD1. J was trimmed by 9 bases and V by 0 bases; bases with no gene match: 3. CDR1 and CDR2 (germline): KGHSH, LQKENI. The CDR3 spans 15 residues. The DNA of the CDR3 is TGTGCCAGCTCACCACCGGGACAGGGGGGGCAAAAACTGTTTTTT. Residues: CASSPPGQGGQKLFF. The full variable domain, in which reference TRBV18 and TRBJ1-4 provide the parts outside the CDR3, is NAGVMQNPRHLVRRRGQEARLRCSPMKGHSHVYWYRQLPEEGLKFMVYLQKENIIDESGMPKERFSAEFPKEGPSILRIQQVVRGDSAAYFCASSPPGQGGQKLFFGSGTQLSVL.

The CDR3 region is CASSLMGGRNTEAFF. DNA for the CDR3: TGTGCCAGCAGCTTAATGGGCGGGCGGAACACTGAAGCTTTCTTT. The V call is TRBV7-3, the J call TRBJ1-1, with D unresolved. Trimming pared 1 base from V and 1 base from J, leaving 10 bases between. Germline CDR1 and CDR2: SGHTA and FQGTGA. The CDR3 extends over 15 amino acids.

V is TRBV27 and J is TRBJ2-7; 14 bases are shared with TRBD2. V lost 5 bases to trimming and J lost 3 bases; unmatched junction nucleotides: 18. The CDR3 runs 20 residues. CDR1 and CDR2 (germline): MNHEY, SMNVEV (reference sequence). CDR3 DNA sequence: TGTGCCAGCAGTCCCCGACTAGCGGGAGGGCCAGCCTCCCTTATCTACGAGCAGTACTTC. It yields the protein CASSPRLAGGPASLIYEQYF.

The J gene is TRBJ2-7, the V gene TRBV4-1, with 7 bases lining up with TRBD1. The CDR3 is made up of 14 amino acids. In germline, CDR1 is MGHRA, CDR2 YSYEKL. V lost 0 bases and J lost 5; bases outside the gene matches: 4. This CDR3 reads CASSQDEGADEQYF. The CDR3 region has the DNA TGCGCCAGCAGCCAAGATGAGGGGGCCGACGAGCAGTACTTC.

V usage is TRBV19 and J usage is TRBJ1-2, with a possible D match to TRBD1 (5 bases). Trimming pared 5 bases from V and 3 bases from J, leaving 10 bases between. The CDR3 sequence is 13 residues long. In germline, CDR1 is LNHDA, CDR2 SQIVND (reference sequence). The CDR3 sequence is CASSVDKYYGYTF. The CDR3 DNA sequence: TGTGCCAGTAGTGTGGACAAATACTATGGCTACACCTTC. Using reference TRBV19 and TRBJ1-2 for the parts outside the CDR3, the full variable domain is DGGITQSPKYLFRKEGQNVTLSCEQNLNHDAMYWYRQDPGQGLRLIYYSQIVNDFQKGDIAEGYSVSREKKESFPLTVTSAQKNPTAFYLCASSVDKYYGYTFGSGTRLTVV.

The rearrangement uses TRBV19 and TRBJ2-2; 10 bases line up with TRBD1. The CDR3 totals 18 residues. Germline assignment: CDR1 LNHDA and CDR2 SQIVND (reference sequence). V shed 1 base and J 3 bases; nucleotides not matched to a gene: 8. The CDR3 region is CASSIGGRGQGHTGELFF. The CDR3 region has the DNA TGTGCCAGTAGTATAGGCGGACGGGGACAGGGGCACACCGGGGAGCTGTTTTTT.

The genes are TRBV4-1 and TRBJ1-1, with 7 bases identical to TRBD1. After removal of 0 bases from V and 6 bases from J, the junction contained 7 bases not matched to a gene. CDR1 MGHRA and CDR2 YSYEKL come from the germline V gene. The CDR3 extends over 15 amino acids. Here the CDR3 DNA reads TGCGCCAGCAGCCAAGATCCCCGGGACAGTCCTGAAGCTTTCTTT. Its protein is CASSQDPRDSPEAFF.

The chain employs TRBV7-3 and TRBJ2-1; tentative D call: TRBD1 (6 bases). Per germline, CDR1 SGHTA and CDR2 FQGTGA. The CDR3 length is 11 residues. The V gene lost 5 bases and the J gene lost 13 bases, with 12 bases spanning the gap. CDR3 residues: CASSRGGGQFF. CDR3 coding DNA: TGTGCCAGCAGCCGTGGGGGCGGCCAGTTCTTC.

The rearrangement joins TRBV11-2 to TRBJ2-7; no clear D gene. V was pared by 1 base and J by 7 bases, with 11 bases between. Germline loops: CDR1 SGHAT, CDR2 FQNNGV. The CDR3 has 13 residues. The CDR3 protein is CASSLVSAREQYF. In DNA form, the CDR3 reads TGTGCCAGCAGCTTAGTGTCCGCTAGGGAGCAGTACTTC.

The chain joins TRBV7-2 to TRBJ2-1, with TRBD1 matching over 9 bases. CDR1 and CDR2 (germline): SGHTA, FQGNSA. The V and J ends lost 1 base and 8 bases, in that order; junction bases with no gene match: 6. The CDR3 totals 15 residues. The CDR3 sequence is CASSLVGQGLDEQFF. The CDR3 DNA follows: TGTGCCAGCAGCTTAGTGGGACAGGGCCTGGATGAGCAGTTCTTC.

V is TRBV29-1 and J is TRBJ2-3; TRBD2 agrees at 12 bases. The V and J ends lost 8 bases and 2 bases, in that order; junction bases with no gene match: 8. Germline V lookup: CDR1 SQVTM, CDR2 ANQGSEA. The CDR3 totals 15 residues. CDR3 region: CSIQGTSGYTDTQYF. In DNA form, the CDR3 reads TGCAGCATTCAGGGGACTAGCGGGTACACAGATACGCAGTATTTT.

J is TRBJ2-3 and V is TRBV6-5; 9 nucleotides match TRBD2. The CDR3 runs to 15 residues. J gave up 0 bases and V 8 bases, and 6 bases lay outside the gene matches. Germline CDR1 reads MNHEY; CDR2 reads SVGAGI. Here the CDR3 reads CASGRLAASTDTQYF. The CDR3 bases are TGTGCCAGCGGGCGACTAGCGGCCAGCACAGATACGCAGTATTTT.

The CDR3 loop reads CASRMDRGPINEKLFF. In DNA, the CDR3 is TGTGCCAGTAGGATGGACAGGGGACCTATTAATGAAAAACTGTTTTTT. V is TRBV19 and J is TRBJ1-4, with 9 bases matching TRBD1. Germline V CDR1 and CDR2: LNHDA, SQIVND (reference sequence). The CDR3 has 16 amino acids. J lost 4 bases, V lost 6 bases, and 9 bases had no gene match.

The rearrangement joins TRBV5-8 to TRBJ1-4, with TRBD1 as a possible D gene (6 bases). This CDR3 has 16 amino acids. The germline V gene encodes CDR1 SGHTS and CDR2 YDEGEE. V was clipped by 4 bases and J by 4 bases, with 17 bases between them. CDR3 region: CASSPGQFPNNEKLFF. As DNA, the CDR3 is TGTGCCAGCAGCCCCGGACAGTTCCCCAATAATGAAAAACTGTTTTTT.

This chain connects TRBV20-1 to TRBJ2-7; D is possibly TRBD2 (6 bases). The CDR3 has 10 residues. The V end was cut by 5 bases, the J end by 6 bases, with 8 bases between. Looked up from germline, CDR1 is DFQATT and CDR2 is SNEGSKA (reference sequence). The CDR3 DNA is TGCAGTGCTGCGGGGATCGAGCAGTACTTC. Protein: CSAAGIEQYF.

The V and J genes are TRBV27 and TRBJ2-7, with a possible D match to TRBD1 (6 bases). The CDR3 totals 14 residues. The germline V and J ends were trimmed by 4 bases and 4 bases, with 14 bases remaining between them. Looked up from germline, CDR1 is MNHEY and CDR2 is SMNVEV (reference sequence). The CDR3 DNA follows: TGTGCCAGCAGTTCCCTCGACAGGAATTACGAGCAGTACTTC. Translating it yields CASSSLDRNYEQYF.

With respect to this clone: The same CDR3 is also encoded by other DNA sequences in this sample. The V and J genes are TRBV7-3 and TRBJ1-1; a possible D gene is TRBD1 (6 bases). V was cut by 4 bases and J by 3 bases, with 9 bases left in between. Germline CDR1 is SGHTA and CDR2 is FQGTGA. The CDR3 covers 13 residues. The CDR3 DNA follows: TGTGCCAGCAGCTCGCAGGGGTACACTGAAGCTTTCTTT. This encodes CASSSQGYTEAFF.

The rearrangement links TRBV7-2 to TRBJ1-6; 9 bases fit TRBD1. CDR1 and CDR2 from the germline V gene are SGHTA and FQGNSA. This CDR3 is 15 amino acids long. With V trimmed by 4 bases and J by 7 bases, 5 bases remained unmatched. The CDR3 protein is CASSSQGTGNSPLHF. The CDR3 DNA reads as TGTGCCAGCAGCTCCCAAGGGACAGGGAATTCACCCCTCCACTTT.

The chain is built from TRBV5-1 and TRBJ1-1; 9 bases are a match to TRBD1. V gave up 3 bases and J gave up 3 bases; unmatched junction bases: 3. The CDR3 consists of 14 residues. CDR1 and CDR2 from the germline V gene are SGHRS and YFSETQ. Written as DNA, the CDR3 is TGCGCCAGCAGCTATGACAGGGGGGACACTGAAGCTTTCTTT. Protein product: CASSYDRGDTEAFF. Filled out from reference TRBV5-1 and TRBJ1-1, the complete variable domain reads KAGVTQTPRYLIKTRGQQVTLSCSPISGHRSVSWYQQTPGQGLQFLFEYFSETQRNKGNFPGRFSGRQFSNSRSEMNVSTLELGDSALYLCASSYDRGDTEAFFGQGTRLTVV.

This chain connects TRBV7-2 to TRBJ2-5, with unresolved D. Between the trimmed V and J ends, which lost 1 base and 1 base, there was a span of 10 bases. The germline gives CDR1 SGHTA, CDR2 FQGNSA. This CDR3 has 15 amino acids. The CDR3 sequence is CASSLDYSSQETQYF. The DNA for the CDR3 is TGTGCCAGCAGCTTAGATTACAGTAGCCAAGAGACCCAGTACTTC.

The genes are TRBV15 and TRBJ2-4; 10 nucleotides line up with TRBD1. The CDR3 totals 14 residues. V lost 2 bases and J lost 12; bases outside the gene matches: 7. Germline V gives CDR1 LNHNV, CDR2 YYDKDF (reference sequence). The CDR3 region is CATSRRQGAGTQYF. The CDR3 DNA reads as TGTGCCACCAGCAGACGACAGGGGGCGGGTACTCAGTACTTC. Full variable domain (outside the CDR3, taken from reference TRBV15 and TRBJ2-4): DAMVIQNPRYQVTQFGKPVTLSCSQTLNHNVMYWYQQKSSQAPKLLFHYYDKDFNNEADTPDNFQSRRPNTSFCFLDIRSPGLGDTAMYLCATSRRQGAGTQYFGAGTRLSVL.

This sequence joins TRBV30 and TRBJ2-5, with 9 bases fitting TRBD2. V was pared by 2 bases and J by 5 bases, with 9 bases of the junction left unmatched. The CDR3 covers 15 residues. Looked up from germline, CDR1 is GTSNPN and CDR2 is SVGIG (reference sequence). Written as DNA, the CDR3 is TGTGCCTGGAGTCCCGGCGGGAGGGATGCGGAGACCCAGTACTTC. It translates to CAWSPGGRDAETQYF.

For this clone: One end of the junction is discordant with germline, which a read error may explain. This sequence joins TRBV18 and TRBJ1-1, with D possibly being TRBD1 (5 bases). This CDR3 has 15 residues. Germline assignment: CDR1 KGHSH and CDR2 LQKENI. CDR3 in DNA: TGTGCCAGCTCGCCAGGGAGAGGTTGGAACGCTGAAGCTTTCTTT. It translates to CASSPGRGWNAEAFF.

The chain uses TRBV29-1 and TRBJ2-5; D uncertain. The CDR3 consists of 10 residues. The V and J ends lost 7 bases and 1 base respectively, with 4 bases between them. Germline V CDR1 and CDR2: SQVTM, ANQGSEA. Here the CDR3 reads CSGLQETQYF. CDR3 bases: TGCAGCGGTCTCCAAGAGACCCAGTACTTC.